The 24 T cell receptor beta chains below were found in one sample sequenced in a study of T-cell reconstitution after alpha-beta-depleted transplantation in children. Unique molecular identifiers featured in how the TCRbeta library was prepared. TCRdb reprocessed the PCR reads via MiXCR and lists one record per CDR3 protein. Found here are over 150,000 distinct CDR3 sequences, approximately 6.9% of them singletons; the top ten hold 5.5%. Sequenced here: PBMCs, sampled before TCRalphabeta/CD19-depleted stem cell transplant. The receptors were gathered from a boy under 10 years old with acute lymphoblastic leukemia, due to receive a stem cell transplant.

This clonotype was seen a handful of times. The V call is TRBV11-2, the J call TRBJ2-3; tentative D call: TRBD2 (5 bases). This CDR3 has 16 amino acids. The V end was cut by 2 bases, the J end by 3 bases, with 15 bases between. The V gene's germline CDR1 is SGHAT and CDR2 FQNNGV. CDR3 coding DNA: TGTGCCAGCAGCTTAAGCAGTTTAGGCGGGACAGATACGCAGTATTTT. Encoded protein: CASSLSSLGGTDTQYF. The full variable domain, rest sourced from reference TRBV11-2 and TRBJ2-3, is EAGVAQSPRYKIIEKRQSVAFWCNPISGHATLYWYQQILGQGPKLLIQFQNNGVVDDSQLPKDRFSAERLKGVDSTLKIQPAKLEDSAVYLCASSLSSLGGTDTQYFGPGTRLTVL.

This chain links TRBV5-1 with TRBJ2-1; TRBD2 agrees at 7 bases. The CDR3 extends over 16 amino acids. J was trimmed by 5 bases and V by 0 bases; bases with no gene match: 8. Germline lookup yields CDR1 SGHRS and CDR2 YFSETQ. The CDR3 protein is CASSLAWASGNNEQFF. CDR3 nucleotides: TGCGCCAGCAGCTTGGCCTGGGCTAGCGGTAACAATGAGCAGTTCTTC.

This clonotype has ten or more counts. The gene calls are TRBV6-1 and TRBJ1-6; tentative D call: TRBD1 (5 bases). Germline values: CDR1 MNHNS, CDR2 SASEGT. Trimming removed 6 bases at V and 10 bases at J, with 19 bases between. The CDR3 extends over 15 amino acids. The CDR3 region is CASSPLEGVGSPLHF. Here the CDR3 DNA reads TGTGCCAGCAGCCCACTGGAAGGGGTGGGATCACCCCTCCACTTT.

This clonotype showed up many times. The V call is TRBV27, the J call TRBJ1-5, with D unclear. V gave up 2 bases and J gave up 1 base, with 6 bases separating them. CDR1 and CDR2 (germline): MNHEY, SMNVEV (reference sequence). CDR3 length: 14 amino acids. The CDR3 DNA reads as TGTGCCAGCAGTTTAGGCGTGAGCAATCAGCCCCAGCATTTT. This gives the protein CASSLGVSNQPQHF.

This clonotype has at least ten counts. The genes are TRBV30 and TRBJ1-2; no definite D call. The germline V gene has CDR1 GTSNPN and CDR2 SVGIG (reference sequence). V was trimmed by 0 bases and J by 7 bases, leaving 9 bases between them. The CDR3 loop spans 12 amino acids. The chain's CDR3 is CAWSVSEAGYTF. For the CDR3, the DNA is TGTGCCTGGAGTGTCTCTGAAGCTGGCTACACCTTC. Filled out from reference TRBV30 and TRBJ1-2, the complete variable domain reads SQTIHQWPATLVQPVGSPLSLECTVEGTSNPNLYWYRQAAGRGLQLLFYSVGIGQISSEVPQNLSASRPQDRQFILSSKKLLLSDSGFYLCAWSVSEAGYTFGSGTRLTVV.

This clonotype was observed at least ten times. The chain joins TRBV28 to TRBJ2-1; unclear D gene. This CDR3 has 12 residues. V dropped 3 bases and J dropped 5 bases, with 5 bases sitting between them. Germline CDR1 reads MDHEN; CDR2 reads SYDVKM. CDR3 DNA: TGTGCCAGCAGTTTTGTTAACAATGAGCAGTTCTTC. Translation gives CASSFVNNEQFF.

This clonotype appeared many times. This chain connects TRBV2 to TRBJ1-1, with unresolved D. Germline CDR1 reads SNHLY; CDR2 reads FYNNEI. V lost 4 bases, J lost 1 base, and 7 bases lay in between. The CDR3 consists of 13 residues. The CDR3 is CASSVRWNTEAFF. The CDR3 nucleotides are TGTGCCAGCAGTGTCCGGTGGAACACTGAAGCTTTCTTT.

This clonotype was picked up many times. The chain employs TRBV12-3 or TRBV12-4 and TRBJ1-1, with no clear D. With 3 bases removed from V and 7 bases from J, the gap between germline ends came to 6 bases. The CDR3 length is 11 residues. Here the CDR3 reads CASSLGLEAFF. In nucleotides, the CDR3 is TGTGCCAGCAGTTTGGGTCTTGAAGCTTTCTTT.

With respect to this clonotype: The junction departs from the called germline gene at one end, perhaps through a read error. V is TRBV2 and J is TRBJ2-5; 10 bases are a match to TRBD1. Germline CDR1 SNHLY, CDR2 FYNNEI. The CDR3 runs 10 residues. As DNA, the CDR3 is TGTGCCAGCGGCCGGGACAGGGGTGCCTTC. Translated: CASGRDRGAF.

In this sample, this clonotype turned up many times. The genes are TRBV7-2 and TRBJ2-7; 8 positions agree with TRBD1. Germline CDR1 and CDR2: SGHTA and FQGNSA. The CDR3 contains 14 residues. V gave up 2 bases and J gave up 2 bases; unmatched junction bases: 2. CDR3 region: CASSLSGQAYEQYF. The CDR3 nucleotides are TGTGCCAGCAGCTTATCGGGACAGGCCTACGAGCAGTACTTC.

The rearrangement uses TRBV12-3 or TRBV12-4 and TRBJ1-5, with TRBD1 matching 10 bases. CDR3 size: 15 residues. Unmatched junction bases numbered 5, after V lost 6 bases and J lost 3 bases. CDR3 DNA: TGTGCCAGCAGCCCGGACAGGGGGGCCAATCAGCCCCAGCATTTT. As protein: CASSPDRGANQPQHF.

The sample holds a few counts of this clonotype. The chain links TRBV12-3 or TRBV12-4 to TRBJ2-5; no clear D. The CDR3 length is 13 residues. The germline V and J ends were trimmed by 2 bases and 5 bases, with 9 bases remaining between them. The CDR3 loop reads CASSLRSAETQYF. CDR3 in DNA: TGTGCCAGCAGTTTAAGGTCGGCGGAGACCCAGTACTTC.

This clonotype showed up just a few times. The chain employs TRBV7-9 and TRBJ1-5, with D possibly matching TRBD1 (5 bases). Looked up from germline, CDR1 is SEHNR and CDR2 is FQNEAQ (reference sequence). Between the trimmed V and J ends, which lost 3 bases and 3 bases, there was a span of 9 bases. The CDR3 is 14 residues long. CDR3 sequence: CASSFGGDNQPQHF. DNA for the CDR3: TGTGCCAGCAGCTTTGGAGGGGACAATCAGCCCCAGCATTTT.

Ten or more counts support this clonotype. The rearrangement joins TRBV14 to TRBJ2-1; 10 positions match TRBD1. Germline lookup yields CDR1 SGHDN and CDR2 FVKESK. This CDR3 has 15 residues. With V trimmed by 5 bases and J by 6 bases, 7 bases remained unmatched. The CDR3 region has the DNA TGTGCCAGCAGCTTTCGACAGGGGGCTGTCAATGAGCAGTTCTTC. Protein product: CASSFRQGAVNEQFF. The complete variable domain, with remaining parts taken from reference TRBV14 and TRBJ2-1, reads EAGVTQFPSHSVIEKGQTVTLRCDPISGHDNLYWYRRVMGKEIKFLLHFVKESKQDESGMPNNRFLAERTGGTYSTLKVQPAELEDSGVYFCASSFRQGAVNEQFFGPGTRLTVL.

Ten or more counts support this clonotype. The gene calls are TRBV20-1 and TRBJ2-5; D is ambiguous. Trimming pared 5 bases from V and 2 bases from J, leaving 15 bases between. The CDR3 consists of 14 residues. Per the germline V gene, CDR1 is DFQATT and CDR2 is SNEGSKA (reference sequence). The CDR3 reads CSAPGGVGQETQYF. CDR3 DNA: TGCAGTGCTCCAGGTGGGGTAGGTCAAGAGACCCAGTACTTC.

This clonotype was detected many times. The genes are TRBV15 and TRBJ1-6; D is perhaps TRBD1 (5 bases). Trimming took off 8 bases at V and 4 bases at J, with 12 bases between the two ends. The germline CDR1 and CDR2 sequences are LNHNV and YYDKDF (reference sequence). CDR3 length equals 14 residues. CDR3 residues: CATGAGTYNSPLHF. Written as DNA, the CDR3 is TGTGCCACCGGAGCCGGGACTTATAATTCACCCCTCCACTTT.

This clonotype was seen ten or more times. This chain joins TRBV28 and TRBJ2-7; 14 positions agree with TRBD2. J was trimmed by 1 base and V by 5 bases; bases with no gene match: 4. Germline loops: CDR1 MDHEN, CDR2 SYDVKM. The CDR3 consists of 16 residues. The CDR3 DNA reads TGTGCCAGCAGTCCATGGACTAGCGGGAGGTCCTACGAGCAGTACTTC. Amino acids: CASSPWTSGRSYEQYF.

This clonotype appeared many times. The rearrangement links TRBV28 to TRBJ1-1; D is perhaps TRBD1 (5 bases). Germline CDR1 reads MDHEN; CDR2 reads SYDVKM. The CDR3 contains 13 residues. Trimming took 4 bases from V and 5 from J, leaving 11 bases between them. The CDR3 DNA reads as TGTGCCAGCAGTTCCAACCCAGGGACTGAAGCTTTCTTT. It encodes CASSSNPGTEAFF.

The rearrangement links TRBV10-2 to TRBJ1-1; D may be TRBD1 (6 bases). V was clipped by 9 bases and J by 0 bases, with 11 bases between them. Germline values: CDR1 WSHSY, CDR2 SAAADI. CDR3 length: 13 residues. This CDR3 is CASKQGMNTEAFF. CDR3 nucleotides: TGCGCCAGTAAACAGGGAATGAACACTGAAGCTTTCTTT.

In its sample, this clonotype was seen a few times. The CDR3 DNA follows: TGTGCCAGCAGTGACCCCCGGGGTCAAGAGACCCAGTACTTC. This gives the protein CASSDPRGQETQYF. The chain employs TRBV6-4 and TRBJ2-5, with a weak D call TRBD2 (5 bases). This CDR3 is built from 14 residues. Trimming stripped 2 bases from V and 2 bases from J, with 9 bases between. Looked up from germline, CDR1 is MRHNA and CDR2 is SNTAGT.

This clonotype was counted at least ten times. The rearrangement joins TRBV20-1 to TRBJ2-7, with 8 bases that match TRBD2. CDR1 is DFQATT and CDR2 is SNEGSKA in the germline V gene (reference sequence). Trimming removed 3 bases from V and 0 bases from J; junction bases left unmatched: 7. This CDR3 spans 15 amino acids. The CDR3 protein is CSASISGASSYEQYF. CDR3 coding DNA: TGCAGTGCTAGTATTAGCGGGGCGAGCTCCTACGAGCAGTACTTC.

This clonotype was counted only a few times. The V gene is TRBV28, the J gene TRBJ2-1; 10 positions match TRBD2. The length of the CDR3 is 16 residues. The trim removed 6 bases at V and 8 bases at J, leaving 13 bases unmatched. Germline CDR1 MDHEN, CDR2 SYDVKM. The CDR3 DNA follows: TGTGCCAGCAGGCCTACCGGGACTAGCGTATCGGATGAGCAGTTCTTC. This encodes CASRPTGTSVSDEQFF.

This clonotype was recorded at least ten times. The chain's CDR3 is CASSQVPSVRSHEQFF. The DNA for the CDR3 is TGTGCCAGCAGCCAAGTTCCAAGCGTAAGGTCCCATGAGCAGTTCTTC. The J gene is TRBJ2-1, the V gene TRBV14; no clear D. The CDR3 is 16 amino acids. In germline, CDR1 is SGHDN, CDR2 FVKESK. V lost 1 base and J 8 bases, leaving 18 bases between the germline ends.

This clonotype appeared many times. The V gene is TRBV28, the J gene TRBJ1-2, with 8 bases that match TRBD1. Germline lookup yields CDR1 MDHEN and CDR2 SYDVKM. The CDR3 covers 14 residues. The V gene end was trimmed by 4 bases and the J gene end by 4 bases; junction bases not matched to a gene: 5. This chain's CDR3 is CASSSPDRVYGYTF. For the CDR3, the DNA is TGTGCCAGCAGTTCCCCGGACAGGGTCTATGGCTACACCTTC.